This TCR beta chain originates from a study of T cell responses to AZD1222 COVID-19 vaccine. Broader study findings: The donor cohort was predominantly white British with a female majority, and clonal diversity may have been underestimated.

Libraries were prepared by immunoSEQ multiplex PCR; TCRdb keeps only in-frame clonotypes and omits some of them. Among about 100,000 clones listed, 88% were seen once. In this sample, this clone turned up a few times. What it recognizes is unknown. The clonotype originates from an adult in good health. This material consisted of peripheral blood, taken on day 0 of AZD1222 vaccination.

CDR3: CASSSGNSPLHF. DNA for the CDR3: TGTGCCAGCAGTTCAGGGAATTCACCCCTCCACTTT. V usage is TRBV12-3 or TRBV12-4 and J usage is TRBJ1-6; TRBD1 is a possible D gene (5 bases). V was cut by 4 bases and J by 7 bases, with 5 bases left in between. The CDR3 sequence is 12 residues long.